The 25 T cell receptor beta chains below come from one sample, sequenced in a study of cytomegalovirus exposure and HLA in healthy donors. The PCR ran on 60 Vbeta and 13 Jbeta primers. Generated by immunoSEQ multiplex PCR, the TCRdb table keeps only in-frame clones and is missing some. The sample contains about 80,000 clones, approximately 80% of which appear only once. Sequencing was carried out using PBMCs. These receptor sequences come from a man in his forties or fifties in good health and CMV-seronegative.

The chain recombines TRBV6-4 with TRBJ2-7; 8 bases are a match to TRBD2. Germline V gene sequence: CDR1 MRHNA, CDR2 SNTAGT. Trimming at V came to 2 bases and at J to 0 bases, leaving 9 bases not matched to a gene. The length of the CDR3 is 17 residues. CDR3 sequence: CASSDTKRLAFSYEQYF. CDR3 nucleotide sequence: TGTGCCAGCAGTGACACAAAGAGACTAGCGTTCTCCTACGAGCAGTACTTC.

The rearrangement joins TRBV2 to TRBJ1-1; TRBD1 matches 8 bases. Germline V lookup: CDR1 SNHLY, CDR2 FYNNEI. V was pared by 6 bases and J by 1 base, with 1 base of the junction left unmatched. The CDR3 contains 13 residues. CDR3 sequence reads: CASRGQENTEAFF. CDR3 coding DNA: TGTGCCAGCAGGGGACAGGAGAACACTGAAGCTTTCTTT.

Concerning this clone itself: Germline and junction disagree at one end, which may indicate a read error. V usage is TRBV5-5 and J usage is TRBJ1-2; TRBD1 matches at 8 bases. The CDR3 runs 11 residues. CDR1 and CDR2 from the germline V gene are SGHKS and YYEKEE (reference sequence). CDR3 sequence (DNA): TGTGCCAGCAGCACCGACAGGGGCTTTGCCTTC. Translated, it gives CASSTDRGFAF. Together with reference TRBV5-5 and TRBJ1-2, the CDR3 gives the full variable domain: DAGVTQSPTHLIKTRGQQVTLRCSPISGHKSVSWYQQVLGQGPQFIFQYYEKEERGRGNFPDRFSARQFPNYSSELNVNALLLGDSALYLCASSTDRGFAFGSGTRLTVV.

For the CDR3, the DNA is TGCAGTGCTAGTAGAGAAGAGACCCAGTACTTC. Translation gives CSASREETQYF. The rearrangement joins TRBV20-1 to TRBJ2-5; unclear D gene. CDR3 length: 11 residues. Trimming cost V 3 bases and J 3 bases, with 5 bases left between them. The germline V gene has CDR1 DFQATT and CDR2 SNEGSKA (reference sequence).

This chain links TRBV7-9 with TRBJ1-1, with 8 nucleotides matching TRBD1. The CDR3 contains 15 residues. J was trimmed by 4 bases and V by 0 bases; bases with no gene match: 4. CDR1 and CDR2 (germline): SEHNR, FQNEAQ (reference sequence). CDR3 bases: TGTGCCAGCAGCTTAGCAGCAGGGACAGGCACTGAAGCTTTCTTT. Translation: CASSLAAGTGTEAFF.

The V and J genes are TRBV10-3 and TRBJ2-7, with TRBD2 as a possible D gene (6 bases). V was shortened by 5 bases and J by 0 bases, with 11 bases between the two germline ends. The CDR3 has 14 residues. CDR1 and CDR2 from the germline V gene are ENHRY and SYGVKD. The CDR3 region is CAISPRDFSYEQYF. CDR3 coding DNA: TGTGCCATCAGTCCCCGGGACTTCTCCTACGAGCAGTACTTC.

CDR3 nucleotide sequence: TGTGCCAGCAGCTTAGAGCCTAGCGGGGTCGTTACAGTGACCCAGTACTTC. It encodes CASSLEPSGVVTVTQYF. The chain carries TRBV7-2 and TRBJ2-5; 9 bases line up with TRBD2. Unmatched junction bases numbered 13, after V lost 1 base and J lost 7 bases. The germline CDR1 and CDR2 sequences are SGHTA and FQGNSA. CDR3 size: 17 residues.

In its sample, this clone was seen a few times. The J gene is TRBJ2-5, the V gene TRBV11-3; 9 bases are shared with TRBD2. The germline V gene has CDR1 SGHNT and CDR2 YENEEA. CDR3 length: 15 amino acids. Unmatched junction bases numbered 1, after V lost 1 base and J lost 1 base. CDR3 sequence (DNA): TGTGCCAGCAGCTTAGGCGGGGGGGTCCAAGAGACCCAGTACTTC. Translated, it gives CASSLGGGVQETQYF.

V is TRBV2 and J is TRBJ2-3; 9 nucleotides agree with TRBD2. Germline CDR1 and CDR2: SNHLY and FYNNEI. The V segment lost 8 bases and the J segment 6 bases; nucleotides outside the gene matches: 6. The CDR3 totals 13 residues. In DNA form, the CDR3 reads TGTGCCAGCGGCGGGGGGGCCGGGGATACGCAGTATTTT. This codes for CASGGGAGDTQYF.

The chain recombines TRBV7-8 with TRBJ1-5, with D possibly TRBD1 on 5 matching bases. The V gene lost 2 bases and the J gene lost 7 bases, with 12 bases spanning the gap. The CDR3 contains 14 residues. Per germline, CDR1 SGHVS and CDR2 FQNEAQ. The CDR3 DNA reads TGTGCCAGCAGCTTATGGGGGGTGGGGCAGCCCCAGCATTTT. Its translation: CASSLWGVGQPQHF.

The chain carries TRBV4-1 and TRBJ1-5, with 9 bases aligning to TRBD1. Unmatched junction bases numbered 3, after V lost 3 bases and J lost 0 bases. CDR3 length: 16 amino acids. CDR1 and CDR2 (germline): MGHRA, YSYEKL. CDR3 residues: CASSHDRGDSNQPQHF. CDR3 DNA sequence: TGCGCCAGCAGCCACGACAGGGGGGATAGCAATCAGCCCCAGCATTTT.

The rearrangement links TRBV6-5 to TRBJ2-5, with 9 bases identical to TRBD2. Germline CDR1 MNHEY, CDR2 SVGAGI. V was clipped by 0 bases and J by 2 bases; unmatched bases: 1. There are 15 residues in the CDR3. For the CDR3, the DNA is TGTGCCAGCAGTTACTCTAGCGGGGGTCAAGAGACCCAGTACTTC. It translates to CASSYSSGGQETQYF.

The chain is built from TRBV6-1 and TRBJ1-6; D is ambiguous. The V and J ends lost 0 bases and 6 bases respectively, with 12 bases between them. The CDR3 extends over 16 amino acids. The germline V gene has CDR1 MNHNS and CDR2 SASEGT. In DNA, the CDR3 is TGTGCCAGCAGTGAAGCCTCCTTAGGCGGTAATTCACCCCTCCACTTT. The encoded protein is CASSEASLGGNSPLHF.

The chain recombines TRBV7-3 with TRBJ2-2; TRBD2 aligns across 12 bases. CDR3 length: 17 amino acids. Germline assignment: CDR1 SGHTA and CDR2 FQGTGA. Trimming removed 1 base from V and 3 bases from J; junction bases left unmatched: 3. CDR3 region: CASSLMPSGGDTGELFF. The DNA of the CDR3 is TGTGCCAGCAGCTTAATGCCTAGCGGGGGGGACACCGGGGAGCTGTTTTTT.

This clone was seen a handful of times. The chain links TRBV6-1 to TRBJ1-6, with D possibly being TRBD1 (6 bases). V was cut by 1 base and J by 10 bases, with 11 bases left in between. The CDR3 consists of 14 residues. Germline V CDR1 and CDR2: MNHNS, SASEGT. CDR3 amino acids: CASSEEQGYSPLHF. The CDR3, as DNA: TGTGCCAGCAGTGAAGAACAGGGATACTCACCCCTCCACTTT.

The chain uses TRBV13 and TRBJ2-7; tentative D call: TRBD2 (5 bases). The V end was cut by 5 bases, the J end by 2 bases, with 22 bases between. The CDR3 has 17 amino acids. From germline, CDR1 is PRHDT and CDR2 FYEKMQ (reference sequence). CDR3 DNA: TGTGCCAGCAGCACCTCCCGGGGAATCGACGCCCCCTACGAGCAGTACTTC. Its protein is CASSTSRGIDAPYEQYF.

This chain links TRBV6-5 with TRBJ1-2; 10 bases agree with TRBD1. Trimming removed 2 bases from V and 4 bases from J; junction bases left unmatched: 7. CDR1 is MNHEY and CDR2 is SVGAGI in the germline V gene. CDR3 length: 16 amino acids. CDR3 sequence (DNA): TGTGCCAGCAGTTACGAGGGACAGGGGTATCCCTATGGCTACACCTTC. It specifies CASSYEGQGYPYGYTF.

This chain uses TRBV14 with TRBJ2-3, with 10 bases fitting TRBD2. CDR1 and CDR2 from the germline V gene are SGHDN and FVKESK. J lost 7 bases, V lost 4 bases, and 20 bases had no gene match. This CDR3 contains 19 residues. CDR3 coding DNA: TGTGCCAGCAGCCGGAAGCCGGGAGCGGGGGGGCCTGTCAAAAATACGCAGTATTTT. Its protein is CASSRKPGAGGPVKNTQYF.

This chain links TRBV11-3 with TRBJ1-1, with a possible D match to TRBD1 (5 bases). The CDR3 is made up of 12 amino acids. Trimming stripped 7 bases from V and 1 base from J, with 7 bases between. Germline CDR1 reads SGHNT; CDR2 reads YENEEA. CDR3 sequence: CASTGWNTEAFF. In nucleotides, the CDR3 is TGTGCCAGCACAGGGTGGAACACTGAAGCTTTCTTT. Supplemented by reference TRBV11-3 and TRBJ1-1, the full variable domain reads EAGVVQSPRYKIIEKKQPVAFWCNPISGHNTLYWYLQNLGQGPELLIRYENEEAVDDSQLPKDRFSAERLKGVDSTLKIQPAELGDSAVYLCASTGWNTEAFFGQGTRLTVV.

The J gene is TRBJ1-2, the V gene TRBV9; D possibly corresponds to TRBD1 (5 bases). V lost 4 bases, J lost 1 base, and 20 bases lay in between. This CDR3 region has 17 residues. Germline values: CDR1 SGDLS, CDR2 YYNGEE. In nucleotides, the CDR3 is TGTGCCAGCAGCCCATCGCCCCAGGGCGCTATTAACTATGGCTACACCTTC. Its protein product is CASSPSPQGAINYGYTF.

The chain is built from TRBV19 and TRBJ2-3; 7 bases match TRBD1. The CDR3 sequence is 16 residues long. The V gene end was trimmed by 3 bases and the J gene end by 0 bases; junction bases not matched to a gene: 6. From germline, CDR1 is LNHDA and CDR2 SQIVND (reference sequence). Here the CDR3 reads CASSMNRGTSTDTQYF. CDR3 in DNA: TGTGCCAGTAGTATGAACAGGGGAACTAGCACAGATACGCAGTATTTT.

This clone was recorded once. This chain links TRBV2 with TRBJ1-5; the D gene is possibly TRBD1 (6 bases). This CDR3 has 15 residues. Trimming took 6 bases from V and 5 from J, leaving 17 bases between them. Per germline, CDR1 SNHLY and CDR2 FYNNEI. CDR3 in amino acids: CASRLTGIVHQPQHF. DNA for the CDR3: TGTGCCAGCAGATTAACAGGGATTGTGCATCAGCCCCAGCATTTT.

The genes are TRBV2 and TRBJ2-3; a weak D match, TRBD2 (7 bases). The CDR3 is 15 amino acids. Germline CDR1 reads SNHLY; CDR2 reads FYNNEI. The germline V and J ends were trimmed by 5 bases and 4 bases, with 16 bases remaining between them. The CDR3 region is CASSIRTAGSDTQYF. In DNA form, the CDR3 reads TGTGCCAGCAGTATCCGGACAGCGGGATCAGATACGCAGTATTTT.

This rearrangement joins TRBV7-3 to TRBJ1-1; D is unclear. The ends were cut back, 3 bases at V and 2 bases at J, with 7 bases in the middle. The CDR3 length is 13 residues. Germline V gene data show CDR1 as SGHTA and CDR2 as FQGTGA. DNA for the CDR3: TGTGCCAGCAGCTTGGGCATCAACACTGAAGCTTTCTTT. Its protein is CASSLGINTEAFF.

The chain links TRBV27 to TRBJ2-5; no reliable D call. The J call could be wrong; TRBJ2-7 is a better fit for the DNA end. From germline, CDR1 is MNHEY and CDR2 SMNVEV (reference sequence). The CDR3 loop spans 13 amino acids. CDR3 nucleotide sequence: TGTGCCAGCAGCCTCCACAGCTCCTACGAGCAGTACTTC. It codes for CASSLHSSYEQYF.